This T cell receptor beta chain appears in the sequencing data of a study of OX40 agonist ivuxolimab in advanced cancers. Generated by immunoSEQ multiplex PCR, the TCRdb table keeps only in-frame clones and is missing some. The data contain around 150,000 clones, approximately 94% of them singletons. This CDR3 region has 14 residues. V lost 5 bases to trimming and J lost 9 bases; unmatched junction nucleotides: 7. Per germline, CDR1 SGHRS and CDR2 YFSETQ. This chain connects TRBV5-1 to TRBJ1-6; 8 positions agree with TRBD1. The receptor was isolated from an adult with an advanced solid tumor such as melanoma, head and neck, liver or kidney cancer. Sequenced here: CD4+ or CD8+ T cells sorted from blood, sampled in a trial of the OX40 agonist ivuxolimab. The CDR3 DNA sequence: TGCGCCAGCAGAGGGACAGGCGAGGGTTCACCCCTCCACTTT. Translating gives CASRGTGEGSPLHF.